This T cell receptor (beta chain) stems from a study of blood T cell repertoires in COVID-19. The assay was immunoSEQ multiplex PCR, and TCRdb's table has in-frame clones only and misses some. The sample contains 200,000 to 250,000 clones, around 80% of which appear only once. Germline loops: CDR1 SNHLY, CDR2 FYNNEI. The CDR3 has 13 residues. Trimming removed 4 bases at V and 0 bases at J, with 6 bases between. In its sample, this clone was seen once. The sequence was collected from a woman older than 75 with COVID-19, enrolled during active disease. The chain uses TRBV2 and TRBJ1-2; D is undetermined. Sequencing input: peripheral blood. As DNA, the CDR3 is TGTGCCAGCAGTGTGATAGCTAACTATGGCTACACCTTC. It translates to CASSVIANYGYTF. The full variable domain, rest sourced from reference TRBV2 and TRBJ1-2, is EPEVTQTPSHQVTQMGQEVILRCVPISNHLYFYWYRQILGQKVEFLVSFYNNEISEKSEIFDDQFSVERPDGSNFTLKIRSTKLEDSAMYFCASSVIANYGYTFGSGTRLTVV.